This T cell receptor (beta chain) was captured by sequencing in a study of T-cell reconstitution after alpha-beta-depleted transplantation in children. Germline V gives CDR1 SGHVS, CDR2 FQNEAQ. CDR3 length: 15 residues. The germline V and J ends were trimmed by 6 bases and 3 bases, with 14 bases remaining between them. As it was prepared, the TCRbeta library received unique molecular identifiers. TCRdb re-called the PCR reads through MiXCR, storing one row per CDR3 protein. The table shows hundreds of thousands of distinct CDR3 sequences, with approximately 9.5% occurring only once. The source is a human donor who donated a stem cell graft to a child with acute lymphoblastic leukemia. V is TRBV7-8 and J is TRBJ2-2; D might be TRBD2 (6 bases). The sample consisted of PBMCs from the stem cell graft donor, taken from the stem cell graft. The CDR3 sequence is CASRSGTLDTGELFF. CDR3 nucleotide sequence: TGTGCCAGCAGGTCCGGGACTTTGGACACCGGGGAGCTGTTTTTT.